This T cell receptor beta chain was documented in a study of Tregs in tolerant kidney transplant recipients. A note on this clone: Antigen: not known.

Findings and caveats of the study: Expanding Tregs on activated donor B cells appeared to best identify donor-specific TCRbeta clones.

The nonmyeloablative bone marrow transplants came from related graft donors, with transient mixed chimerism. Unstimulated regulatory T cells (CD4+CD25+CD127-), CD4+CD25- non-regulatory cells, CD4 and CD8 cells were FACS-sorted from thawed PBMCs. The length of the CDR3 is 14 residues. V lost 3 bases and J lost 3, with 9 bases in between. The germline gives CDR1 LNHNV, CDR2 YYDKDF (reference sequence). The assay was immunoSEQ multiplex PCR, and TCRdb's table has in-frame clones only and misses some. The sample consists of tens of thousands of clones, 93% of them appearing once. The chain couples TRBV15 to TRBJ2-1; tentative D call: TRBD1 (5 bases). This sequence originates from a human patient who received a combined kidney and bone marrow transplant. Some T cells may have come from the graft donor. The sequenced sample was CD4+ T cells from blood (PBMCs), obtained 12 months after the transplant. CDR3 sequence: CATSRKTGYNEQFF. The CDR3 DNA reads TGTGCCACCAGCAGGAAAACAGGCTACAATGAGCAGTTCTTC. Filled out from reference TRBV15 and TRBJ2-1, the complete variable domain reads DAMVIQNPRYQVTQFGKPVTLSCSQTLNHNVMYWYQQKSSQAPKLLFHYYDKDFNNEADTPDNFQSRRPNTSFCFLDIRSPGLGDTAMYLCATSRKTGYNEQFFGPGTRLTVL.